The 26 T cell receptor beta chains below come from one sample, sequenced in a study of shared clonotypes between healthy human individuals. The method was immunoSEQ multiplex PCR; TCRdb's version includes in-frame clones alone and lacks a portion of them. The data show approximately 2,000,000 clones, 85% to 95% seen once. Sequenced input: naive CD4+ T cells from PBMCs. Subset described: CD45RA+ positively selected. All receptors derive from a man in his late teens or twenties in good health. Some clones in this sample may be carry-over from other donors' samples.

On this clone itself: Other DNA sequences in the sample encode the same CDR3. The chain combines TRBV7-3 with TRBJ1-1; D is unclear. The V and J ends lost 1 base and 4 bases respectively, with 10 bases between them. CDR1 SGHTA and CDR2 FQGTGA come from the germline V gene. CDR3 length: 14 residues. The CDR3 loop reads CASSLRSGSTEAFF. The DNA of the CDR3 is TGTGCCAGCAGCTTAAGATCAGGCAGCACTGAAGCTTTCTTT.

The J gene is TRBJ2-1, the V gene TRBV7-6; 10 bases line up with TRBD2. The germline gives CDR1 SGHVS, CDR2 FNYEAQ. Losses at the gene ends were 3 bases for V and 7 bases for J; bases not matched to a gene: 6. The CDR3 length is 15 residues. The CDR3 DNA sequence: TGTGCCAGCAGCTTCCTAGCGGGAGTTGGTAATGAGCAGTTCTTC. This encodes CASSFLAGVGNEQFF.

DNA of the CDR3: TGTGCCAGCAGCCACGGACAGACAGATACGCAGTATTTT. This encodes CASSHGQTDTQYF. The chain uses TRBV5-8 and TRBJ2-3; possibly TRBD1 for D (6 bases). Germline V gene sequence: CDR1 SGHTS, CDR2 YDEGEE. Between the trimmed V and J ends, which lost 4 bases and 3 bases, there was a span of 9 bases. The CDR3 contains 13 residues.

This clone was picked up one time. The chain combines TRBV5-4 with TRBJ2-1, with 15 nucleotides matching TRBD2. The CDR3 runs 14 residues. CDR1 is SGHNT and CDR2 is YYREEE in the germline V gene (reference sequence). V shed 3 bases and J 12 bases; nucleotides not matched to a gene: 4. CDR3 in DNA: TGTGCCAGCAGCTCCCCGGGACTAGCGGGAGGGCAGTTCTTC. Protein product: CASSSPGLAGGQFF.

This chain uses TRBV7-8 with TRBJ2-7; 10 bases match TRBD1. Germline trimming cut 5 bases from V and 7 bases from J; bases unmatched to any gene: 8. In germline, CDR1 is SGHVS, CDR2 FQNEAQ. The CDR3 spans 14 residues. CDR3 DNA: TGTGCCAGCAGCCCTCGGGACAGGGGAGGTGAGCAGTACTTC. It codes for CASSPRDRGGEQYF.

The rearrangement links TRBV5-8 to TRBJ2-4, with 9 bases lining up with TRBD1. The CDR3 consists of 20 residues. V gave up 0 bases and J gave up 0 bases; unmatched junction bases: 13. Germline V gene lookup returns CDR1 SGHTS and CDR2 YDEGEE. DNA of the CDR3: TGTGCCAGCAGCTTGGAGTGGGGACAGGGTAGGGTTTTAGCCAAAAACATTCAGTACTTC. Translation gives CASSLEWGQGRVLAKNIQYF. Drawing the rest from reference TRBV5-8 and TRBJ2-4, the complete variable domain is EAGVTQSPTHLIKTRGQQATLRCSPISGHTSVYWYQQALGLGLQFLLWYDEGEERNRGNFPPRFSGRQFPNYSSELNVNALELEDSALYLCASSLEWGQGRVLAKNIQYFGAGTRLSVL.

V and J are TRBV10-3 and TRBJ1-5; possible D gene TRBD1, 5 bases. Trimming stripped 8 bases from V and 4 bases from J, with 18 bases between. Germline V gene sequence: CDR1 ENHRY, CDR2 SYGVKD. CDR3 length: 15 amino acids. The CDR3 nucleotides are TGTGCCATCGTCGGAGGGGCTTCTAGAAATCAGCCCCAGCATTTT. Amino acid sequence: CAIVGGASRNQPQHF.

This clone was seen a few times. The V gene is TRBV5-1, the J gene TRBJ1-4; D perhaps matches TRBD1 (5 bases). The length of the CDR3 is 15 residues. Germline V gene sequence: CDR1 SGHRS, CDR2 YFSETQ. Trimming stripped 4 bases from V and 10 bases from J, with 20 bases between. CDR3: CASSNPEAGSGKLFF. In nucleotides, the CDR3 is TGCGCCAGCAGCAACCCCGAGGCAGGGTCAGGAAAACTGTTTTTT.

V and J are TRBV29-1 and TRBJ1-4; tentatively, D is TRBD1 (5 bases). Germline V CDR1 and CDR2: SQVTM, ANQGSEA. V was cut by 2 bases and J by 10 bases, with 14 bases left in between. This CDR3 has 13 amino acids. The CDR3 protein is CSVEKDGGRKLFF. The CDR3 nucleotides read TGCAGCGTTGAAAAGGATGGGGGAAGAAAACTGTTTTTT.

This chain joins TRBV27 and TRBJ2-3, with 9 positions matching TRBD2. Trimming cost V 1 base and J 2 bases; bases outside gene matches: 10. The CDR3 has 18 amino acids. Germline values: CDR1 MNHEY, CDR2 SMNVEV (reference sequence). CDR3 nucleotides: TGTGCCAGCAGTTTATACCGTCGGCTAGCGGGGTTCACAGATACGCAGTATTTT. Amino acid sequence: CASSLYRRLAGFTDTQYF.

CDR3 sequence (DNA): TGTGCCAGCAACATACAGGGGGCTGCCCATGGCTACACCTTC. Translated, it gives CASNIQGAAHGYTF. This chain uses TRBV5-6 with TRBJ1-2, with 9 bases aligning to TRBD1. This CDR3 comprises 14 residues. Germline-derived CDR1 and CDR2 are SGHDT and YYEEEE. The trim removed 6 bases at V and 6 bases at J, leaving 9 bases unmatched.

The chain carries TRBV11-3 and TRBJ2-3; tentatively, D is TRBD1 (5 bases). This CDR3 has 16 amino acids. V was shortened by 1 base and J by 6 bases, with 17 bases between the two germline ends. Germline V gene lookup returns CDR1 SGHNT and CDR2 YENEEA. The CDR3 is CASSLGPGNNGDTQYF. CDR3 nucleotide sequence: TGTGCCAGCAGCTTAGGCCCAGGGAATAACGGGGATACGCAGTATTTT.

This sequence joins TRBV7-9 and TRBJ2-1, with TRBD2 identical over 9 bases. There are 15 residues in the CDR3. The V gene end was trimmed by 5 bases and the J gene end by 2 bases; junction bases not matched to a gene: 4. Germline lookup yields CDR1 SEHNR and CDR2 FQNEAQ (reference sequence). DNA for the CDR3: TGTGCCAGCAGCCGACTAGCGGTCCCCTACAATGAGCAGTTCTTC. Translating it yields CASSRLAVPYNEQFF.

V is TRBV4-2 and J is TRBJ2-7, with 10 bases lining up with TRBD1. Germline assignment: CDR1 LGHNA and CDR2 YNFKEQ. The J segment lost 2 bases and the V segment lost 4 bases, leaving 5 bases of the junction unmatched. The CDR3 length is 15 residues. In nucleotides, the CDR3 is TGTGCCAGCAGCCCATCCGGGACAGGGGCCTACGAGCAGTACTTC. As protein: CASSPSGTGAYEQYF.

The V and J genes are TRBV20-1 and TRBJ1-4, with 8 positions matching TRBD1. In germline, CDR1 is DFQATT, CDR2 SNEGSKA (reference sequence). The CDR3 has 11 residues. The J segment lost 14 bases and the V segment lost 6 bases, leaving 8 bases of the junction unmatched. The CDR3 DNA reads TGCAGTGCGACGGAGGACAGGGTCCTGTTTTTT. Encoded protein: CSATEDRVLFF.

The gene calls are TRBV6-5 and TRBJ2-5; D is unresolved. The CDR3 extends over 14 amino acids. Trimming took off 6 bases at V and 4 bases at J, with 15 bases between the two ends. Germline assignment: CDR1 MNHEY and CDR2 SVGAGI. The CDR3 spells CASSLSLTGETQYF. The CDR3 nucleotides are TGTGCCAGCAGCCTAAGCCTGACGGGAGAGACCCAGTACTTC.

This clone was detected once. The V and J genes are TRBV27 and TRBJ1-5, with D possibly being TRBD1 (6 bases). V lost 6 bases and J lost 2, with 11 bases in between. Germline V CDR1 and CDR2: MNHEY, SMNVEV (reference sequence). The CDR3 covers 14 residues. CDR3 bases: TGTGCCAGCAGCTGGGGGCCGGGCAATCAGCCCCAGCATTTT. Translation gives CASSWGPGNQPQHF.

The chain links TRBV18 to TRBJ1-4, with TRBD1 matching 9 bases. The length of the CDR3 is 16 residues. J was trimmed by 5 bases and V by 3 bases; bases with no gene match: 7. The germline V gene has CDR1 KGHSH and CDR2 LQKENI. The CDR3, as DNA: TGTGCCAGCTCACCTTACCTCGGGACAGGGAATGAAAAACTGTTTTTT. Amino acids: CASSPYLGTGNEKLFF.

This clone was counted between two and nine times. This chain's CDR3 is CAWSLNSVGREVLFF. For the CDR3, the DNA is TGTGCCTGGAGTCTTAATTCGGTGGGCAGAGAGGTACTGTTTTTT. The chain links TRBV30 to TRBJ1-4; no firm D call. The ends were cut back, 2 bases at V and 13 bases at J, with 23 bases in the middle. The CDR3 runs to 15 residues. Germline V gene data show CDR1 as GTSNPN and CDR2 as SVGIG (reference sequence).

This rearrangement joins TRBV7-2 to TRBJ2-5, with D possibly called TRBD1 or TRBD2 (5 bases each). Between the trimmed V and J ends, which lost 5 bases and 3 bases, there was a span of 25 bases. Germline CDR1 reads SGHTA; CDR2 reads FQGNSA. The CDR3 runs 18 residues. In DNA, the CDR3 is TGTGCCAGCAGCCCGCAAGCCCTTGCGACCGGGACCAAAGAGACCCAGTACTTC. Translating gives CASSPQALATGTKETQYF.

This chain links TRBV19 with TRBJ1-5, with 12 bases matching TRBD1. Trimming at V came to 5 bases and at J to 2 bases, leaving 10 bases not matched to a gene. CDR3 length equals 18 residues. Germline V gives CDR1 LNHDA, CDR2 SQIVND (reference sequence). The CDR3: CASSPGTGGYSRNQPQHF. Written as DNA, the CDR3 is TGTGCCAGTAGTCCCGGGACAGGGGGCTATTCGCGCAATCAGCCCCAGCATTTT.

The chain is built from TRBV4-2 and TRBJ1-2, with TRBD1 identical over 10 bases. The germline V gene encodes CDR1 LGHNA and CDR2 YNFKEQ. This CDR3 comprises 15 residues. V lost 5 bases and J lost 5; bases outside the gene matches: 8. The CDR3 DNA follows: TGTGCCAGCAGCGCGTGGACAGGGGGAAGTTATGGCTACACCTTC. Amino acid sequence: CASSAWTGGSYGYTF.

V usage is TRBV9 and J usage is TRBJ1-5; 7 bases agree with TRBD1. Germline V CDR1 and CDR2: SGDLS, YYNGEE. The CDR3 is 14 amino acids. With V trimmed by 4 bases and J by 0 bases, 1 base remained unmatched. CDR3 DNA sequence: TGTGCCAGCAGCCGGACAGGTAGCAATCAGCCCCAGCATTTT. Translated: CASSRTGSNQPQHF. The whole variable domain, filled in from reference TRBV9 and TRBJ1-5, reads DSGVTQTPKHLITATGQRVTLRCSPRSGDLSVYWYQQSLDQGLQFLIQYYNGEERAKGNILERFSAQQFPDLHSELNLSSLELGDSALYFCASSRTGSNQPQHFGDGTRLSIL.

This rearrangement joins TRBV18 to TRBJ2-7; tentative D call: TRBD2 (6 bases). V was shortened by 5 bases and J by 2 bases, with 13 bases between the two germline ends. This CDR3 has 14 residues. Germline V gene lookup returns CDR1 KGHSH and CDR2 LQKENI. The CDR3 loop reads CASSFRDSPYEQYF. The CDR3 nucleotides are TGTGCCAGCTCATTCCGGGACTCTCCCTACGAGCAGTACTTC.

This chain connects TRBV5-8 to TRBJ1-1; no reliable D call. This CDR3 is 13 amino acids long. V shed 3 bases and J shed 0 bases, with 6 bases lying between them. Germline CDR1 is SGHTS and CDR2 is YDEGEE. CDR3 sequence: CASSWVMNTEAFF. DNA of the CDR3: TGTGCCAGCAGCTGGGTGATGAACACTGAAGCTTTCTTT. The complete variable domain, with remaining parts taken from reference TRBV5-8 and TRBJ1-1, reads EAGVTQSPTHLIKTRGQQATLRCSPISGHTSVYWYQQALGLGLQFLLWYDEGEERNRGNFPPRFSGRQFPNYSSELNVNALELEDSALYLCASSWVMNTEAFFGQGTRLTVV.

The chain uses TRBV4-2 and TRBJ2-3; D uncertain. The CDR3 runs 18 residues. Germline V gives CDR1 LGHNA, CDR2 YNFKEQ. The V end lost 4 bases, the J end lost 0 bases, and 20 bases lay between the germline ends. The CDR3 loop reads CASSPMAFDESSTDTQYF. The CDR3 DNA reads TGTGCCAGCAGCCCGATGGCTTTTGACGAATCTAGCACAGATACGCAGTATTTT.